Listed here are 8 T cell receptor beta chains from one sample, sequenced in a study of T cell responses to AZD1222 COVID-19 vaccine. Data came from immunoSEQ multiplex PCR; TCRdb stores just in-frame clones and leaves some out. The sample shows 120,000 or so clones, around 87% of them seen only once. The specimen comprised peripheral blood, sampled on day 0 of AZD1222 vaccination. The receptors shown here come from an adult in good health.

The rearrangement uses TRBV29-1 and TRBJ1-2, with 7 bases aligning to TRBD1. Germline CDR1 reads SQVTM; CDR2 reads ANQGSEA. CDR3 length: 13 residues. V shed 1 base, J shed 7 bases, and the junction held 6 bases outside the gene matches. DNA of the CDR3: TGCAGCGTTGAAGGCCAGGGGGTCGGTGGCTACACCTTC. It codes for CSVEGQGVGGYTF. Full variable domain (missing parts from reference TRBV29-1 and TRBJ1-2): SAVISQKPSRDICQRGTSLTIQCQVDSQVTMMFWYRQQPGQSLTLIATANQGSEATYESGFVIDKFPISRPNLTFSTLTVSNMSPEDSSIYLCSVEGQGVGGYTFGSGTRLTVV.

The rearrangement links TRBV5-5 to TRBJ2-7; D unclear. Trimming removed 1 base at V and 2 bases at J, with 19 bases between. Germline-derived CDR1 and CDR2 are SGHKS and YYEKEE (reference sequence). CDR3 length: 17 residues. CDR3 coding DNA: TGTGCCAGCAGCTTGTTGATCGGTCGGCAGGTCCCCTACGAGCAGTACTTC. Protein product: CASSLLIGRQVPYEQYF.

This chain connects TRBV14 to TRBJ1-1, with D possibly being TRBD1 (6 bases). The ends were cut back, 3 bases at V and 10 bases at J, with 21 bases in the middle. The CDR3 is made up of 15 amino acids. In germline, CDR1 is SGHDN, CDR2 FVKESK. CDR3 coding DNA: TGTGCCAGCAGCCAGTTGGAGAGGGGGGCAGAGGGAGCTTTCTTT. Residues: CASSQLERGAEGAFF.

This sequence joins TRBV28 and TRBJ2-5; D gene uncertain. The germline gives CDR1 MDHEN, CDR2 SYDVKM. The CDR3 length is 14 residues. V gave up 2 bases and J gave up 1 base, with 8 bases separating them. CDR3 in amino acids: CASSLPRPQETQYF. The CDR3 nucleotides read TGTGCCAGCAGTTTACCACGACCCCAAGAGACCCAGTACTTC.

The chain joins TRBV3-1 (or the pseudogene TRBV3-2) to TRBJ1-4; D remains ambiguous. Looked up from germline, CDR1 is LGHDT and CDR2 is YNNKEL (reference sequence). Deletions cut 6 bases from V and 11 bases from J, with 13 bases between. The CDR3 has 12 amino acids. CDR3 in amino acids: CASSLEAGKLFF. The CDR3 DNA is TGTGCCAGCAGTCTAGAGGCCGGGAAACTGTTTTTT.

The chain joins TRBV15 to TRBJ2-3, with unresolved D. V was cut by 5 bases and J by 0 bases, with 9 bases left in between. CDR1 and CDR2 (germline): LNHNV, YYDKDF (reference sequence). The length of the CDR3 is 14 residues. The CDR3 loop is CATSASRSTDTQYF. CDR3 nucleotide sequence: TGTGCCACCAGCGCGTCAAGGAGCACAGATACGCAGTATTTT.

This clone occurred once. CDR3 amino acids: CAWSPGQEKLFF. The CDR3 DNA is TGTGCCTGGAGCCCCGGACAGGAAAAACTGTTTTTT. The V and J genes are TRBV30 and TRBJ1-4; weak D call: TRBD1 (6 bases). From germline, CDR1 is GTSNPN and CDR2 SVGIG (reference sequence). This CDR3 contains 12 residues. Trimming removed 3 bases from V and 8 bases from J, with 10 bases in between.

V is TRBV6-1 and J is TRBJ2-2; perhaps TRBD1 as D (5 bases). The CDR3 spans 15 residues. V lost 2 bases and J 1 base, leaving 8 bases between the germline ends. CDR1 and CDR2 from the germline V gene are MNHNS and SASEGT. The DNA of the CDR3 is TGTGCCAGCAGTGAACCAGGGTGGAACACCGGGGAGCTGTTTTTT. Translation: CASSEPGWNTGELFF.